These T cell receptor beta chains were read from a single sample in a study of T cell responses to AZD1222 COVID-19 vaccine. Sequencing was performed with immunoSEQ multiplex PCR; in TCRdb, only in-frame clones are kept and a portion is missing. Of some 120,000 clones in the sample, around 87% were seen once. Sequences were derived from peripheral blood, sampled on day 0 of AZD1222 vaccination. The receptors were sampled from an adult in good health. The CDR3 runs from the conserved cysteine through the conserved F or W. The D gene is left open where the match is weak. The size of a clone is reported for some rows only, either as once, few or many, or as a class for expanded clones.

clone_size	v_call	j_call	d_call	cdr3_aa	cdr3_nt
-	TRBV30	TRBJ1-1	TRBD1	CAWSTPRTGRRGAFF	TGTGCCTGGAGTACGCCAAGGACAGGTAGGAGAGGAGCTTTCTTT
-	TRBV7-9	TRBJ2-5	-	CASSPRGMVRETQYF	TGTGCCAGCAGCCCAAGAGGAATGGTGCGAGAGACCCAGTACTTC
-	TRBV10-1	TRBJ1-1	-	CASGDTAEAFF	TGCGCCAGCGGGGACACGGCCGAAGCTTTCTTT
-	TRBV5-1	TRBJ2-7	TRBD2	CASSPWPSGRAGEQYF	TGCGCCAGCAGCCCCTGGCCTAGCGGGAGGGCAGGAGAGCAGTACTTC
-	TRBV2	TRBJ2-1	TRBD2	CASTARTSQDEQFF	TGTGCCAGCACCGCCCGGACTAGTCAGGATGAGCAGTTCTTC
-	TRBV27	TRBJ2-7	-	CASSLGVKKYEQYF	TGTGCCAGCAGTTTAGGCGTCAAGAAGTACGAGCAGTACTTC
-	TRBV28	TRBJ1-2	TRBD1	CASIYTSGTGFRGYTF	TGTGCCAGCATTTACACCTCCGGGACAGGGTTCCGAGGCTACACCTTC
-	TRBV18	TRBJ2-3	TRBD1	CASALKTGGSDTQYF	TGTGCCAGCGCACTGAAGACAGGGGGGTCAGATACGCAGTATTTT
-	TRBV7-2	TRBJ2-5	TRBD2	CASSHGLAGESGETQYF	TGTGCCAGCAGCCACGGACTAGCGGGAGAGTCGGGTGAGACCCAGTACTTC
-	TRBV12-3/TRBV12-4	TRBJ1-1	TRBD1	CASSIGQGAFF	TGTGCCAGCAGCATAGGACAGGGGGCTTTCTTT
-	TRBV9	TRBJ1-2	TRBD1	CASSPTGTGGYGYTF	TGTGCCAGCAGCCCTACCGGGACAGGGGGCTATGGCTACACCTTC
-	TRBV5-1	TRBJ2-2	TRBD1	CASSSQGTGELFF	TGCGCCAGCAGCTCACAGGGGACCGGGGAGCTGTTTTTT
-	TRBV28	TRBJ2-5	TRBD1	CASSRTGRSETQYF	TGTGCCAGCTCTAGGACAGGGAGGAGCGAGACCCAGTACTTC
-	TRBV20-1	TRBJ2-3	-	CSASSRTASTDTQYF	TGCAGTGCTAGTAGCAGGACAGCTAGCACAGATACGCAGTATTTT
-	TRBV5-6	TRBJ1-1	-	CASSPGRHEAFF	TGTGCCAGCAGCCCCGGTCGACATGAAGCTTTCTTT
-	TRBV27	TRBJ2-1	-	CASSFGGDNEQFF	TGTGCCAGCAGTTTCGGCGGGGACAATGAGCAGTTCTTC
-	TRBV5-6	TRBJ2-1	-	CASSFQAWNEQFF	TGTGCCAGCAGCTTTCAGGCTTGGAATGAGCAGTTCTTC
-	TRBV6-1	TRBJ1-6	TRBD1	CASSDGQGYSYNSPLHF	TGTGCCAGCAGTGACGGACAGGGTTACTCCTATAATTCACCCCTCCACTTT
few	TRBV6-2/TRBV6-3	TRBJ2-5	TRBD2	CASSYYPGTSGTETQYF	TGTGCCAGCAGTTACTATCCCGGGACTAGCGGGACCGAGACCCAGTACTTC
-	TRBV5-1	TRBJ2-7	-	CASSFISSYEQYF	TGCGCCAGCAGCTTTATTAGCTCCTACGAGCAGTACTTC
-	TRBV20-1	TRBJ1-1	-	CSASKAGGMNTEAFF	TGCAGTGCTAGTAAGGCCGGCGGCATGAACACTGAAGCTTTCTTT
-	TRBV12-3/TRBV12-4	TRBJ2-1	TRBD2	CASSWISGEQFF	TGTGCCAGCAGTTGGATTAGCGGGGAGCAGTTCTTC
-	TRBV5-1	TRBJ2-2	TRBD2	CASSLELAGLANTGELFF	TGCGCCAGCAGCTTGGAACTAGCGGGGCTCGCGAACACCGGGGAGCTGTTTTTT
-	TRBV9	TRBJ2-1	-	CASSVSPTDLNEQFF	TGTGCCAGCAGCGTATCCCCCACGGATCTCAATGAGCAGTTCTTC
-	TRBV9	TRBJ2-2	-	CASSASVGANTGELFF	TGTGCCAGCAGCGCCTCGGTGGGAGCGAACACCGGGGAGCTGTTTTTT
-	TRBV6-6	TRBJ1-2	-	CASSYGEVPNYGYTF	TGTGCCAGCAGTTACGGTGAGGTCCCTAACTATGGCTACACCTTC
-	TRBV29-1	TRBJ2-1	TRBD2	CSVGTSGTYNEQFF	TGCAGCGTCGGGACTAGCGGGACATACAATGAGCAGTTCTTC
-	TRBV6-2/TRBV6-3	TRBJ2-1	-	CASSDGSSYNEQFF	TGTGCCAGCAGTGACGGGAGCTCCTACAATGAGCAGTTCTTC
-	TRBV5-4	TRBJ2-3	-	CASSSGAGSTDTQYF	TGTGCCAGCAGCTCCGGGGCAGGGAGCACAGATACGCAGTATTTT
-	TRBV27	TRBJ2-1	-	CASSSPQGLGSNEQFF	TGTGCCAGCAGTTCCCCCCAGGGGCTTGGGAGCAATGAGCAGTTCTTC